A single sample is the source of the 12 T cell receptor beta chains below, sequenced in a study of identical twins (dated by TCRdb to about 2016). Library generation was performed with 5' RACE. The instrument given in TCRdb is Illumina HiSeq 2000. TCRdb handled the public reads itself, with Q25 trimming in fastp and clone calling in MiXCR, and kept productive beta chains. Rows with a matching CDR3 protein are joined into one entry that keeps the most common DNA and genes. The sample yields about 810,000 distinct CDR3 sequences; 9% to 15% were counted once. The ten largest clones represent about 1.6% of the sample. In addition, the sample was reused for a study of yellow fever vaccine responses in identical twins.

The sequenced material came from PBMCs. These receptors were taken from a woman aged 18-35 years in good health.

This clonotype was observed a handful of times. The chain links TRBV6-1 to TRBJ2-6; D unresolved. Trimming pared 10 bases from V and 0 bases from J, leaving 7 bases between. The CDR3 has 13 residues. CDR1 and CDR2 from the germline V gene are MNHNS and SASEGT. This chain's CDR3 is CATWSSGANVLTF. CDR3 bases: TGTGCCACTTGGAGCTCTGGGGCCAACGTCCTGACTTTC.

There are a few counts of this clonotype. The V and J genes are TRBV6-2 or TRBV6-3 and TRBJ2-7, with 10 bases matching TRBD1. There are 15 residues in the CDR3. CDR1 is MNHEY and CDR2 is SVGEGT in the germline V gene. J lost 6 bases, V lost 5 bases, and 10 bases had no gene match. The CDR3 DNA is TGTGCCAGCAGTCCTGGGACAGGGGTTAAGGGCGAGCAGTACGTC. Its translation is CASSPGTGVKGEQYV.

The chain combines TRBV28 with TRBJ2-2; D is unresolved. V lost 4 bases, J lost 2 bases, and 11 bases lay in between. Per germline, CDR1 MDHEN and CDR2 SYDVKM. There are 15 residues in the CDR3. The DNA of the CDR3 is TGTGCCAGCAGTTCGCGACACACTAACACCGGGGAGCTGTTTTTT. The encoded protein is CASSSRHTNTGELFF.

The CDR3 DNA follows: TGTGCCAGCAGCACAGCTAGGACAGCGCCACTCCCCGGCTACACCTTC. Translating it yields CASSTARTAPLPGYTF. The chain carries TRBV13 and TRBJ1-2; possible D gene TRBD1, 6 bases. Germline V gene lookup returns CDR1 PRHDT and CDR2 FYEKMQ (reference sequence). This CDR3 contains 16 residues. V lost 5 bases, J lost 8 bases, and 24 bases lay in between.

The chain links TRBV6-5 to TRBJ2-1, with D perhaps TRBD2 (6 bases). Germline V gene sequence: CDR1 MNHEY, CDR2 SVGAGI. Deletions cut 0 bases from V and 6 bases from J, with 12 bases between. This CDR3 comprises 15 residues. CDR3: CASSYSGAGSNEQFF. The CDR3, as DNA: TGTGCCAGCAGTTACTCGGGTGCGGGGAGCAATGAGCAGTTCTTC.

For the CDR3, the DNA is TGTGCCACCAGCAGGCTGCGGGAGGCGACATACAATGAGCAGTTCTTC. Its protein is CATSRLREATYNEQFF. The J gene is TRBJ2-1, the V gene TRBV15; 8 bases agree with TRBD2. V shed 3 bases, J shed 4 bases, and the junction held 8 bases outside the gene matches. This CDR3 has 16 residues. CDR1 is LNHNV, CDR2 YYDKDF, per germline (reference sequence).

At least ten counts were recorded for this clonotype. This sequence joins TRBV12-3 or TRBV12-4 and TRBJ2-7; 9 bases are a match to TRBD2. The CDR3 is made up of 15 amino acids. Trimming took 5 bases from V and 2 from J; bases not matched to a gene: 7. CDR3 nucleotide sequence: TGTGCCAGCAGTCTGGGGGCGGGAGGGCCCTACGAGCAGTACTTC. This encodes CASSLGAGGPYEQYF.

Details on this clonotype: A much more abundant neighbour one base away suggests this may be a read error. The chain joins TRBV28 to TRBJ1-5; 7 bases agree with TRBD1. The V gene's germline CDR1 is MDHEN and CDR2 SYDVKM. CDR3 size: 13 residues. Trimming removed 5 bases from V and 4 bases from J; junction bases left unmatched: 2. The DNA for the CDR3 is TGTGCCAGCAGTGACAGGGAAAATCAGCCCCAGCATTTT. Protein sequence: CASSDRENQPQHF.

The V gene is TRBV5-1, the J gene TRBJ2-5; TRBD2 aligns across 15 bases. From germline, CDR1 is SGHRS and CDR2 YFSETQ. V was pared by 3 bases and J by 5 bases, with 8 bases of the junction left unmatched. This CDR3 spans 17 amino acids. This CDR3 reads CASSSQGTSGGLETQYF. The CDR3 DNA is TGCGCCAGCAGCTCCCAAGGGACTAGCGGGGGGCTCGAGACCCAGTACTTC.

This sequence joins TRBV3-1 and TRBJ2-1; D may be TRBD1 (5 bases). The V end lost 4 bases, the J end lost 6 bases, and 10 bases lay between the germline ends. The length of the CDR3 is 13 residues. Germline V gene data show CDR1 as LGHDT and CDR2 as YNNKEL (reference sequence). The CDR3 here is CASSPQTVNEQFF. CDR3 sequence (DNA): TGTGCCAGCAGCCCCCAGACAGTCAATGAGCAGTTCTTC.

The table lists this clonotype with many counts. The CDR3 sequence: CASSGAGGAASSGYTF. CDR3 bases: TGTGCCAGCAGTGGTGCAGGGGGCGCCGCCTCATCTGGCTACACCTTC. The rearrangement links TRBV6-1 to TRBJ1-2; TRBD1 aligns across 8 bases. Trimming cost V 4 bases and J 7 bases; bases outside gene matches: 14. In germline, CDR1 is MNHNS, CDR2 SASEGT. The CDR3 has 16 residues.

This clonotype was detected only a few times. The rearrangement links TRBV7-2 to TRBJ2-1; no clear D gene. Germline CDR1 is SGHTA and CDR2 is FQGNSA. V was trimmed by 2 bases and J by 7 bases, leaving 9 bases between them. The CDR3 is 13 residues long. The DNA of the CDR3 is TGTGCCAGCAGCTTATTCCCCCGTAATGAGCAGTTCTTC. Its protein is CASSLFPRNEQFF. The full variable domain, completed using reference TRBV7-2 and TRBJ2-1, is GAGVSQSPSNKVTEKGKDVELRCDPISGHTALYWYRQSLGQGLEFLIYFQGNSAPDKSGLPSDRFSAERTGGSVSTLTIQRTQQEDSAVYLCASSLFPRNEQFFGPGTRLTVL.